The T cell receptor (beta chain) described here comes from a study of vaccination effects on CD4 cells after COVID-19. Overall study: A couple of convalescent patients provided samples 16 days and one week prevaccination. Points from the study as a whole: Vaccine- and infection-induced clones showed marked clonal contraction late following vaccination. Convalescents' post-vaccine spike-reactive clones were mainly new, vaccine-induced.

Generated by immunoSEQ multiplex PCR, the TCRdb table keeps only in-frame clones and is missing some. The profile covers approximately 19,000 clones, with roughly 74% appearing a single time and 38% taken by the ten largest. Concerning this clone itself: The antigen is unknown.

The CDR3 consists of 16 residues. The V end lost 2 bases, the J end lost 5 bases, and 17 bases lay between the germline ends. Germline lookup yields CDR1 SGHTS and CDR2 YDEGEE. Sequencing was preceded by expansion of antigen-specific CD4+ T cells with viral peptide pools in the ViraFEST assay. Isolation of CD4+ T cells took place after 10 days of culture. Between March and December 2020, the person had a SARS-CoV-2 infection that PCR confirmed. The researchers cultured approximately 2.1 million PBMC per well with about 11 IU/ml IL-2 and roughly 9.4 ug/ml peptides. The V and J genes are TRBV5-8 and TRBJ1-5; possible D gene TRBD1, 5 bases. The receptor's source is a human donor who had a prior SARS-CoV-2 infection. Material: CD4+ T cells from PBMCs cultured with a peptide pool, obtained before COVID-19 vaccination. CDR3 coding DNA: TGTGCCAGCAGCTTCCCAGGGCCGCCTTCGGATCAGCCCCAGCATTTT. The encoded protein is CASSFPGPPSDQPQHF.